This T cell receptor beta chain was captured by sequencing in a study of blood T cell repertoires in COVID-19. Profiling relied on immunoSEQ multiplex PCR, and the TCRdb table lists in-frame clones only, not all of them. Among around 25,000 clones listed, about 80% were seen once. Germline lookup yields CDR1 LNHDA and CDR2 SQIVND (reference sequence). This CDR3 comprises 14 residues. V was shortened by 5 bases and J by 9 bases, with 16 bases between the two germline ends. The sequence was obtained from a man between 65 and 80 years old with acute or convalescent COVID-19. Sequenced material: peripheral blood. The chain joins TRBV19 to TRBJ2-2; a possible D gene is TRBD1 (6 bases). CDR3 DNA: TGTGCCAGTAGTCCCTCAGGACAGATCTGGGAGCTGTTTTTT. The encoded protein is CASSPSGQIWELFF.